This T cell receptor (beta chain) was identified in a study of blood T cells in healthy people across ages. Study-wide results and caveats: Calculation of diversity from one million T cells yielded estimates considered to be underestimates.

Using a J-beta primer mix together with a sample-barcoded 5' primer, a second PCR was run for roughly 6 to 12 cycles. One entry per CDR3 protein results from TCRdb running MiXCR on the 5' RACE reads. The table has about 570,000 distinct CDR3 sequences, 25% to 30% seen once. Regarding this clonotype: Its antigen is not known.

The V gene end was trimmed by 5 bases and the J gene end by 2 bases; junction bases not matched to a gene: 8. The CDR3 extends over 18 amino acids. Looked up from germline, CDR1 is SGHAT and CDR2 is FQNNGV. The sequence derives from a woman between 70 and 85 years old in good health. The J gene is TRBJ2-3, the V gene TRBV11-2; 15 nucleotides match TRBD2. The sequencing input was blood. The CDR3 DNA follows: TGTGCCAGCAGCCCGCGGACTAGCGGGGGGGCAAACACAGATACGCAGTATTTT. Protein: CASSPRTSGGANTDTQYF.